This T cell receptor (beta chain) was sequenced for a study of PD-L1 blockade in urothelial cancer. The assay was immunoSEQ multiplex PCR, and TCRdb's table has in-frame clones only and misses some. The sample shows about 36,000 clones, around 84% of them seen only once. The time point is: peripheral blood 6 weeks after treatment start. This CDR3 is built from 17 residues. Germline lookup yields CDR1 SGDLS and CDR2 YYNGEE. Deletions cut 4 bases from V and 5 bases from J, with 22 bases between. This clonotype was sampled from a man between 35 and 55 years old with urothelial cancer. This sample comprised PBMCs, obtained around atezolizumab (anti-PD-L1) treatment. The chain combines TRBV9 with TRBJ2-1, with a possible D match to TRBD1 (6 bases). This CDR3 reads CASSRLTSFEGDNEQFF. The CDR3 DNA reads TGTGCCAGCAGCCGCCTAACTAGTTTTGAGGGGGACAATGAGCAGTTCTTC. Full variable domain (missing parts from reference TRBV9 and TRBJ2-1): DSGVTQTPKHLITATGQRVTLRCSPRSGDLSVYWYQQSLDQGLQFLIQYYNGEERAKGNILERFSAQQFPDLHSELNLSSLELGDSALYFCASSRLTSFEGDNEQFFGPGTRLTVL.